The 12 T cell receptor beta chains below all came from one sample that was sequenced in a study of cytomegalovirus exposure and HLA in healthy donors. Primers for the PCR totalled 60 Vbeta and 13 Jbeta. Method: immunoSEQ multiplex PCR; TCRdb's copy keeps in-frame clones and lacks some. The sample shows a few hundred thousand clones, approximately 90% of them seen only once. The sequenced material came from PBMCs. The receptors shown here come from a young woman in good health and CMV-seronegative.

The gene calls are TRBV29-1 and TRBJ2-5, with TRBD2 as a possible D gene (7 bases). CDR1 and CDR2 (germline): SQVTM, ANQGSEA. The CDR3 spans 14 residues. Trimming pared 7 bases from V and 5 bases from J, leaving 20 bases between. CDR3 in DNA: TGCAGCGCCGGGGGGCGGGAATTTCAGGAGACCCAGTACTTC. Its protein is CSAGGREFQETQYF.

The chain is built from TRBV7-8 and TRBJ2-2, with TRBD2 as a possible D gene (5 bases). Germline values: CDR1 SGHVS, CDR2 FQNEAQ. The V and J ends lost 1 base and 6 bases respectively, with 9 bases between them. The CDR3 length is 14 residues. Written as DNA, the CDR3 is TGTGCCAGCAGCTTAGTATCCGGGGCCGGGGAGCTGTTTTTT. Its translation: CASSLVSGAGELFF.

A note on this clone: The sample contains more than one DNA sequence encoding this CDR3. The rearrangement joins TRBV7-9 to TRBJ2-7; the match to TRBD1 covers 11 bases. With V trimmed by 5 bases and J by 2 bases, 2 bases remained unmatched. CDR3 size: 14 residues. The V gene's germline CDR1 is SEHNR and CDR2 FQNEAQ (reference sequence). CDR3 residues: CASSPGQGAYEQYF. The CDR3 DNA reads as TGTGCCAGCAGCCCGGGACAGGGGGCCTACGAGCAGTACTTC. Using reference TRBV7-9 and TRBJ2-7 for the parts outside the CDR3, the full variable domain is DTGVSQNPRHKITKRGQNVTFRCDPISEHNRLYWYRQTLGQGPEFLTYFQNEAQLEKSRLLSDRFSAERPKGSFSTLEIQRTEQGDSAMYLCASSPGQGAYEQYFGPGTRLTVT.

This clone was seen just once. V gene TRBV9 combines with J gene TRBJ2-5; a weak D match, TRBD2 (6 bases). This CDR3 spans 16 amino acids. V dropped 0 bases and J dropped 6 bases, with 18 bases sitting between them. Per the germline V gene, CDR1 is SGDLS and CDR2 is YYNGEE. In nucleotides, the CDR3 is TGTGCCAGCAGCGTAGCTACGGGGGACGGAATAAAGACCCAGTACTTC. This gives the protein CASSVATGDGIKTQYF. Complete variable domain (other parts from reference TRBV9 and TRBJ2-5): DSGVTQTPKHLITATGQRVTLRCSPRSGDLSVYWYQQSLDQGLQFLIQYYNGEERAKGNILERFSAQQFPDLHSELNLSSLELGDSALYFCASSVATGDGIKTQYFGPGTRLLVL.

This chain joins TRBV6-4 and TRBJ2-1, with TRBD2 matching over 15 bases. The CDR3 length is 15 residues. J lost 12 bases, V lost 8 bases, and 11 bases had no gene match. Germline CDR1 and CDR2: MRHNA and SNTAGT. The CDR3: CASRGLAGGGGAQFF. CDR3 DNA sequence: TGTGCCAGCCGGGGACTAGCGGGGGGAGGAGGTGCGCAGTTCTTC.

The chain is built from TRBV7-9 and TRBJ2-5; D not certain. The DNA end favors TRBJ2-7, so the J call may be wrong. This CDR3 has 13 amino acids. CDR1 is SEHNR and CDR2 is FQNEAQ in the germline V gene (reference sequence). Written as DNA, the CDR3 is TGTGCCAGCAGCTTAGAGATCGGGTACGAGCAGTACTTC. This gives the protein CASSLEIGYEQYF.

This sequence joins TRBV4-3 and TRBJ2-7; 9 bases are shared with TRBD1. Germline loops: CDR1 LGHNA, CDR2 YSLEER. V lost 2 bases, J lost 5 bases, and 7 bases stayed unmatched. This CDR3 contains 15 residues. The CDR3 DNA is TGCGCCAGCAGCCAATTTGACAGGGGGACCGACGAGCAGTACTTC. Translation: CASSQFDRGTDEQYF.

The rearrangement uses TRBV6-1 and TRBJ1-5; D possibly corresponds to TRBD1 (6 bases). This CDR3 contains 14 residues. The germline V and J ends were trimmed by 3 bases and 7 bases, with 13 bases remaining between them. CDR1 is MNHNS, CDR2 SASEGT, per germline. The CDR3 coding sequence is TGTGCCAGCAGTGAGTTTGCGGGGGCCCAGCCCCAGCATTTT. Its protein product is CASSEFAGAQPQHF.

V gene TRBV7-9 combines with J gene TRBJ2-7; the D is unclear. This CDR3 has 12 amino acids. Trimming shortened V by 0 bases and J by 2 bases, and 2 bases separated the two germline ends. CDR1 and CDR2 from the germline V gene are SEHNR and FQNEAQ (reference sequence). The CDR3 DNA follows: TGTGCCAGCAGCTTAGCTACCTACGAGCAGTACTTC. Protein: CASSLATYEQYF.

DNA of the CDR3: TGCGCCAGCAGCCAAGAGGGCAGGGTGGACGGGGAGCTGTTTTTT. Protein product: CASSQEGRVDGELFF. The chain recombines TRBV4-3 with TRBJ2-2, with D tentatively TRBD1 (5 bases). Trimming removed 0 bases at V and 7 bases at J, with 12 bases between. The CDR3 is 15 residues long. Germline values: CDR1 LGHNA, CDR2 YSLEER.

Turning to this clone: Other DNA sequences within the sample encode an identical CDR3. This chain joins TRBV5-4 and TRBJ2-5; TRBD2 matches 8 bases. The V gene's germline CDR1 is SGHNT and CDR2 YYREEE (reference sequence). The V gene end was trimmed by 4 bases and the J gene end by 0 bases; junction bases not matched to a gene: 2. This CDR3 has 14 residues. In DNA, the CDR3 is TGTGCCAGCAGCCGGGGGGGGTACCAAGAGACCCAGTACTTC. This encodes CASSRGGYQETQYF.

The J gene is TRBJ2-2, the V gene TRBV5-1; D is possibly TRBD2 (5 bases). The CDR3 is 15 amino acids. V was trimmed by 5 bases and J by 5 bases, leaving 16 bases between them. Germline assignment: CDR1 SGHRS and CDR2 YFSETQ. CDR3 loop: CASRRDYPGTGELFF. For the CDR3, the DNA is TGCGCCAGCAGACGTGACTACCCCGGGACCGGGGAGCTGTTTTTT.